The clone carrying this T cell receptor beta chain was counted between two and nine times. These data come from a study of blood T cell repertoires in COVID-19. Sequenced by immunoSEQ multiplex PCR; TCRdb stores in-frame clones only, minus some. The sample holds under 110,000 clones, approximately 92% seen once. The CDR3 extends over 15 amino acids. Trimming cost V 1 base and J 1 base, with 8 bases left between them. Germline-derived CDR1 and CDR2 are MNHNS and SASEGT. This chain joins TRBV6-1 and TRBJ2-1, with D perhaps TRBD2 (5 bases). This sequence originates from a man aged 45-65 years with active COVID-19. Sequenced sample: peripheral blood. The CDR3 loop is CASSEGSGSYNEQFF. CDR3 nucleotides: TGTGCCAGCAGTGAAGGAAGCGGTTCCTACAATGAGCAGTTCTTC.